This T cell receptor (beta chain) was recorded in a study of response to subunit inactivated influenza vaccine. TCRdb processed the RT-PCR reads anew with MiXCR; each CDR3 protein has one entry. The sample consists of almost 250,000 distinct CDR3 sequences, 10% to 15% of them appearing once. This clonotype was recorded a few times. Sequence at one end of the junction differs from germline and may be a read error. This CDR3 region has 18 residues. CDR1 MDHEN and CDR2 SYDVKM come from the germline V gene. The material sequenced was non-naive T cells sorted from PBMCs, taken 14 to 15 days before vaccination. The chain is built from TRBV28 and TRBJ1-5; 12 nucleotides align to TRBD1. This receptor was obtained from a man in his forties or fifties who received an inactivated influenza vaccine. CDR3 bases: TGTGCCAGCAGTTTGGCGGGGTCGGGGACAGGGGGCAACCAGCCCCAGCATTTT. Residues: CASSLAGSGTGGNQPQHF.